This T cell receptor (beta chain) was identified during a study of shared clonotypes between healthy human individuals. Study results and caveats: When compared with the clonotypes that were shared by all four sorted-subset donors, the non-shared clonotypes turned out to have lower generation probabilities.

Germline V gene data show CDR1 as MDHEN and CDR2 as SYDVKM. V gave up 4 bases and J gave up 2 bases, with 15 bases separating them. The CDR3 runs 15 residues. The CD4+ fraction was divided into a CD45RA+ naive subset and a CD45RA-negative memory subset. Sequencing used immunoSEQ multiplex PCR; TCRdb keeps in-frame clones, though not all of them. The data show about 1.5 million clones, approximately 98% seen once. Details on this clone: Its specificity is not known.

The gene calls are TRBV28 and TRBJ2-7; D ambiguous. This receptor was identified in a man aged 25-45 years in good health. Sequencing was performed on naive CD4+ T cells sorted from blood. The subset here: CD45RA+ positively selected. CDR3 sequence: CASSSFGPSPYEQYF. Written as DNA, the CDR3 is TGTGCCAGCAGTTCTTTCGGCCCGAGCCCCTACGAGCAGTACTTC.